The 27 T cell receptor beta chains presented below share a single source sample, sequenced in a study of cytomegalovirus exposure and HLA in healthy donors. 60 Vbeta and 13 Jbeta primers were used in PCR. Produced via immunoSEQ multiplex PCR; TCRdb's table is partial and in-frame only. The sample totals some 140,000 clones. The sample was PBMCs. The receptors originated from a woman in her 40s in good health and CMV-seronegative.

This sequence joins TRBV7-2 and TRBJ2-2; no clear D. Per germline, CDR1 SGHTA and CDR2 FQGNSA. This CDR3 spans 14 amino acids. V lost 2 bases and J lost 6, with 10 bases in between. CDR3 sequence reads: CASSLIQSPGELFF. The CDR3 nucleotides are TGTGCCAGCAGCTTAATACAGTCCCCCGGGGAGCTGTTTTTT.

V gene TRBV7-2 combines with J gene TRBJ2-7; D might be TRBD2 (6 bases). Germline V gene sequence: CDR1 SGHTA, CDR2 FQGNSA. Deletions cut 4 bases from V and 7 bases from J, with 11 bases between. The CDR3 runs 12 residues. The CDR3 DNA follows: TGTGCCAGCAGCTGGCGGGGTGAAGAGCAGTACGTC. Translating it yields CASSWRGEEQYV.

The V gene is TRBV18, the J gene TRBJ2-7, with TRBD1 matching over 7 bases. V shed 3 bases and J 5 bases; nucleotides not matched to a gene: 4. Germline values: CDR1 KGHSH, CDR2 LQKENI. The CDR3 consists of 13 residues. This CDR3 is CASSPGQSDEQYF. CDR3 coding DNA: TGTGCCAGCTCACCGGGACAGAGTGACGAGCAGTACTTC.

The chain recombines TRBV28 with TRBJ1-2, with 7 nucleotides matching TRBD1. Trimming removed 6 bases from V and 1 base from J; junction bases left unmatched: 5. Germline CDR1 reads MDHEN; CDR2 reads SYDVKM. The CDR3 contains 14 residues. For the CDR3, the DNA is TGTGCCAGCAGCCATGACAGGGTTAACTATGGCTACACCTTC. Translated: CASSHDRVNYGYTF.

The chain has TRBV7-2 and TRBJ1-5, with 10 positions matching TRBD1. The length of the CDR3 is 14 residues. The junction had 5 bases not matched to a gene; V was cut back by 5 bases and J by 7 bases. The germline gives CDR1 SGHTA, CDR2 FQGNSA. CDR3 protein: CASSPDRGGQPQHF. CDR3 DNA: TGTGCCAGCAGCCCGGACAGGGGGGGCCAGCCCCAGCATTTT.

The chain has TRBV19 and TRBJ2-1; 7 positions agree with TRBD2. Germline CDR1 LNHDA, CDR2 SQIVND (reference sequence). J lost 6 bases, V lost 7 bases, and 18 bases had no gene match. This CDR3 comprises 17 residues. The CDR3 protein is CASKPLLSSGITNEQFF. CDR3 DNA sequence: TGTGCCAGTAAACCCCTTTTGTCTAGCGGCATCACCAATGAGCAGTTCTTC. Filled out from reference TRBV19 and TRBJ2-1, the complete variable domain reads DGGITQSPKYLFRKEGQNVTLSCEQNLNHDAMYWYRQDPGQGLRLIYYSQIVNDFQKGDIAEGYSVSREKKESFPLTVTSAQKNPTAFYLCASKPLLSSGITNEQFFGPGTRLTVL.

Here the CDR3 reads CASSEWTGLNQPQHF. CDR3 nucleotide sequence: TGTGCCAGCAGTGAATGGACGGGACTCAATCAGCCCCAGCATTTT. The chain combines TRBV6-1 with TRBJ1-5; a weak D match, TRBD1 (5 bases). Trimming left V 2 bases short and J 3 bases short, with 11 bases between. Germline V gene lookup returns CDR1 MNHNS and CDR2 SASEGT. The CDR3 covers 15 residues.

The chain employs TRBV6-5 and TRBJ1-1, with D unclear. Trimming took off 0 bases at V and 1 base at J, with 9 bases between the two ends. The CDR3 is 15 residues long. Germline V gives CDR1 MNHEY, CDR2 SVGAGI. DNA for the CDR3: TGTGCCAGCAGTTACTCGCGCTTCGGGAACACTGAAGCTTTCTTT. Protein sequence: CASSYSRFGNTEAFF.

CDR3 in amino acids: CASSQDMLAFF. In DNA form, the CDR3 reads TGTGCCAGCAGCCAAGACATGTTAGCTTTCTTT. The rearrangement links TRBV7-2 to TRBJ1-1; D is undetermined. V gave up 5 bases and J gave up 10 bases, with 11 bases separating them. The CDR3 has 11 residues. Germline CDR1 and CDR2: SGHTA and FQGNSA.

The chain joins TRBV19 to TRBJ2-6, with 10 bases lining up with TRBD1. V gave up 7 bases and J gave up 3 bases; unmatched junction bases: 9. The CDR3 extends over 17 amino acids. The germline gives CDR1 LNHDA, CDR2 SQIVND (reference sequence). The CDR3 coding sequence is TGTGCCAGTAAGAGAGGACAGGGGGGTTTTGGGGCCAACGTCCTGACTTTC. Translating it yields CASKRGQGGFGANVLTF.

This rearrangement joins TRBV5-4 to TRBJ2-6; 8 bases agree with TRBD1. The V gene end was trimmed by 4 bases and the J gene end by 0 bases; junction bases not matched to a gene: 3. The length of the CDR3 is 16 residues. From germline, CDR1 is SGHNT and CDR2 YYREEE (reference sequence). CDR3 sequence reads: CASSRGQASGANVLTF. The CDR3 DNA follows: TGTGCCAGCAGCAGGGGACAGGCCTCTGGGGCCAACGTCCTGACTTTC.

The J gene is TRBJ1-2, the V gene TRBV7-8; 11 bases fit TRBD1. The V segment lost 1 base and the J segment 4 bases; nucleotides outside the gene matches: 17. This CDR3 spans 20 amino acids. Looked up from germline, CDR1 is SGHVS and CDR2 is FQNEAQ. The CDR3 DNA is TGTGCCAGCAGCTTAGTCGGCCCCGGGACAGGGGGAGGGGGCAGCTATGGCTACACCTTC. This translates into CASSLVGPGTGGGGSYGYTF.

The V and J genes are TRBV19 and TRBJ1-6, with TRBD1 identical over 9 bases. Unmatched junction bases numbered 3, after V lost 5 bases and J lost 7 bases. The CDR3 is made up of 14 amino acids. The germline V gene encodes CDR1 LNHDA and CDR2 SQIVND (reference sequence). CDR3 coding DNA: TGTGCCAGTAGTGAAGGGACAGGGAATTCACCCCTCCACTTT. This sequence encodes CASSEGTGNSPLHF.

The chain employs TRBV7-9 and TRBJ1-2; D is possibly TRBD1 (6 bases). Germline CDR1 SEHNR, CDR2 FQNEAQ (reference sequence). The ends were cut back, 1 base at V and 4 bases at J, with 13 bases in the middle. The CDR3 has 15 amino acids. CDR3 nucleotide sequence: TGTGCCAGCAGCTTAGTTGGGGGCGCGGGCTATGGCTACACCTTC. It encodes CASSLVGGAGYGYTF. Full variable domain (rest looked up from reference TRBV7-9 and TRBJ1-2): DTGVSQNPRHKITKRGQNVTFRCDPISEHNRLYWYRQTLGQGPEFLTYFQNEAQLEKSRLLSDRFSAERPKGSFSTLEIQRTEQGDSAMYLCASSLVGGAGYGYTFGSGTRLTVV.

The CDR3 DNA follows: TGTGCCACCAGCATTAGACAGGGGTGGTTTAATTCACCCCTCCACTTT. This sequence encodes CATSIRQGWFNSPLHF. This rearrangement joins TRBV15 to TRBJ1-6; the match to TRBD1 covers 8 bases. V shed 4 bases and J 6 bases; nucleotides not matched to a gene: 8. This CDR3 is 16 amino acids long. The germline gives CDR1 LNHNV, CDR2 YYDKDF (reference sequence).

The CDR3 sequence is CSVRDFEKLFF. The CDR3 coding sequence is TGCAGTGTCCGGGATTTTGAAAAACTGTTTTTT. The rearrangement links TRBV20-1 to TRBJ1-4; unclear D gene. Trimming shortened V by 7 bases and J by 7 bases, and 10 bases separated the two germline ends. This CDR3 is 11 amino acids long. The germline CDR1 and CDR2 sequences are DFQATT and SNEGSKA (reference sequence).

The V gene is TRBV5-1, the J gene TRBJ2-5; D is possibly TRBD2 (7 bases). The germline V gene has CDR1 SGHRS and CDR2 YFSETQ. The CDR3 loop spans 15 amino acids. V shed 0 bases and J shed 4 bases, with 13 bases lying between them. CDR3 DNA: TGCGCCAGCAGCTTGGTAGTGGGGGGGGCAGAGACCCAGTACTTC. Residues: CASSLVVGGAETQYF.

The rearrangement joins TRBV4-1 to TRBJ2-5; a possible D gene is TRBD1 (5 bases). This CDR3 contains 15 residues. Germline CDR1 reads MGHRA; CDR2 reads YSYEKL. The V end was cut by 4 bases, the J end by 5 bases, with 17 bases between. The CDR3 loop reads CASSPAVQGRETQYF. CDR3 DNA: TGCGCCAGCAGCCCGGCGGTCCAGGGAAGGGAGACCCAGTACTTC.

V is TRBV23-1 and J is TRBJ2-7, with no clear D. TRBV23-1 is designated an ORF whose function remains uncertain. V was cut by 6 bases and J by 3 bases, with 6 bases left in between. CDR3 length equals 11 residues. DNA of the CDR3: TGCGCCAGCAGCCTCGACTACGAGCAGTACGTC. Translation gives CASSLDYEQYV.

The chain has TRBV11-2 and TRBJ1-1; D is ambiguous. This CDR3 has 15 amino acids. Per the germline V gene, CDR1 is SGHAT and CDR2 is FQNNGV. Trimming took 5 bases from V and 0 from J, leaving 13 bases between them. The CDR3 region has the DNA TGTGCCAGCAGCGTCGGCGGCGGCTTGAACACTGAAGCTTTCTTT. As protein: CASSVGGGLNTEAFF.

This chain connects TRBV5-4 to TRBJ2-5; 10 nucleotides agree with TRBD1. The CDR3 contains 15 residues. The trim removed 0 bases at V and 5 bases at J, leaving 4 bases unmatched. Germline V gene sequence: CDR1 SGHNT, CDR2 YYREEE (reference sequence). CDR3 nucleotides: TGTGCCAGCAGCTTGGGGGACAGGGGCGCCGAGACCCAGTACTTC. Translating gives CASSLGDRGAETQYF.

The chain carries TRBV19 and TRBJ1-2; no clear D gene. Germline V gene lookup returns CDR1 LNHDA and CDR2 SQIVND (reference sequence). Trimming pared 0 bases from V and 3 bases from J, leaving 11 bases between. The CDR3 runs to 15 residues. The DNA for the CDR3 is TGTGCCAGTAGTATAGATCCGGGATCACACTATGGCTACACCTTC. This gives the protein CASSIDPGSHYGYTF.

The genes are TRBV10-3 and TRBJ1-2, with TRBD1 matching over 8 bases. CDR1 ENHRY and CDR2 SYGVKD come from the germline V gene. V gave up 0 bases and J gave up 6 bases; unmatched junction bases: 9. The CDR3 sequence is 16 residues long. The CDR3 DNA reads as TGTGCCATCAGTGAGTCCTGGACAGGGTTGCGGCATGGCTACACCTTC. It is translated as CAISESWTGLRHGYTF.

The CDR3 coding sequence is TGTGCCAGCAGCTTAGGGGGACAGGGAGGACCCTACGAGCAGTACTTC. The encoded protein is CASSLGGQGGPYEQYF. The rearrangement links TRBV7-2 to TRBJ2-7, with TRBD1 identical over 9 bases. Germline V lookup: CDR1 SGHTA, CDR2 FQGNSA. CDR3 length: 16 amino acids. Trimming took 1 base from V and 2 from J; bases not matched to a gene: 6.

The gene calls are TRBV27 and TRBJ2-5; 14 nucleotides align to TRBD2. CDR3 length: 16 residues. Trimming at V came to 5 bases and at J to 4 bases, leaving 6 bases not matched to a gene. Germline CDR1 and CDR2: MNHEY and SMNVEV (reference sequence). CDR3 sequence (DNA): TGTGCCAGCAGTCTCCGGACTAGCGGGGGGATAGAGACCCAGTACTTC. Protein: CASSLRTSGGIETQYF.

CDR3 DNA sequence: TGCAGTGCTACCACGGGGGGCTACACCTTC. Encoded protein: CSATTGGYTF. The chain combines TRBV20-1 with TRBJ1-2, with no clear D. This CDR3 is built from 10 residues. V dropped 4 bases and J dropped 8 bases, with 8 bases sitting between them. Germline CDR1 and CDR2: DFQATT and SNEGSKA (reference sequence).

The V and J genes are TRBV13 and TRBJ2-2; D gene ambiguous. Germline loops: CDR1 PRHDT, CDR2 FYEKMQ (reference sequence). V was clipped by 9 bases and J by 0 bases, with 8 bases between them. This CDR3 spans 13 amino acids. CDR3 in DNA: TGTGCCAGTCAACGGTCGAACACCGGGGAGCTGTTTTTT. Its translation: CASQRSNTGELFF.